This TCR beta chain was recorded in a study of shared clonotypes between healthy human individuals. The overall study: A couple of female and a few male donors aged 18 to 49 were enrolled.

Libraries were prepared by immunoSEQ multiplex PCR; TCRdb keeps only in-frame clonotypes and omits some of them. Of about 2.3 million clones detected, less than 95% appear once; the ten largest clones hold 0.37%. In the case of this clone: Its antigen remains unidentified.

General study points: Clonotype sharing among donors likely depends on sequencing depth.

The V gene lost 0 bases and the J gene lost 8 bases, with 13 bases spanning the gap. Germline V gene data show CDR1 as GTSNPN and CDR2 as SVGIG (reference sequence). The CDR3 loop spans 13 amino acids. This clonotype was obtained from a young man in good health. Some clones in this sample may be carry-over from other donors' samples. This chain joins TRBV30 and TRBJ1-2, with unresolved D. The material sequenced was naive CD4+ T cells from PBMCs. Subset in this sample: CD45RA+ positively selected. The CDR3 reads CAWSVRFGSGYTF. As DNA, the CDR3 is TGTGCCTGGAGTGTACGGTTCGGCTCCGGCTACACCTTC.